Each of the 2 T cell receptor beta chains below was sequenced from the same sample in a study of blood T cell repertoires in COVID-19. Clones were sequenced by immunoSEQ multiplex PCR, and TCRdb holds only the in-frame ones, with some missing. The sample has about 120,000 clones, around 87% seen once. Specimen: peripheral blood. These receptors came from a woman in her 70s with acute or convalescent COVID-19.

This clone was counted only a few times. This sequence joins TRBV5-6 and TRBJ2-3; 7 nucleotides agree with TRBD2. V dropped 0 bases and J dropped 6; count of bases not matched to a gene: 10. CDR3 length: 16 amino acids. CDR1 is SGHDT and CDR2 is YYEEEE in the germline V gene. Here the CDR3 DNA reads TGTGCCAGCAGCTTGGGGCTAGCGGTCAAAGTTGATACGCAGTATTTT. It specifies CASSLGLAVKVDTQYF.

The chain is built from TRBV11-2 and TRBJ2-3; no definite D call. Germline V CDR1 and CDR2: SGHAT, FQNNGV. The ends were cut back, 0 bases at V and 3 bases at J, with 4 bases in the middle. The CDR3 is made up of 13 amino acids. The CDR3 here is CASSLDQTDTQYF. CDR3 bases: TGTGCCAGCAGCTTAGATCAGACAGATACGCAGTATTTT.